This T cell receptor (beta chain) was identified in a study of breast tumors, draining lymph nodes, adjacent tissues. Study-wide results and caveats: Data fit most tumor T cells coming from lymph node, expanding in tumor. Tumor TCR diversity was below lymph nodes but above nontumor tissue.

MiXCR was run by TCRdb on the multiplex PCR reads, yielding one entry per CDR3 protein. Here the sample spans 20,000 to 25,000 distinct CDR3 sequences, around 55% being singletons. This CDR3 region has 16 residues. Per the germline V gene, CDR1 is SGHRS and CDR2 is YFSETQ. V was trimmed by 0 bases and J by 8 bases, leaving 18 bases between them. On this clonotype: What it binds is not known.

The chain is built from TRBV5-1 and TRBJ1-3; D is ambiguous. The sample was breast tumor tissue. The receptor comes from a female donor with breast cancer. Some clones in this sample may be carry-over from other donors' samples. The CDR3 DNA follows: TGCGCCAGCAGCTTGGTTCCAGGAATCTATGGCTACACCATATATTTT. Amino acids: CASSLVPGIYGYTIYF.